A single sample is the source of the 28 T cell receptor beta chains below, sequenced in a study of regulatory T cells in long-lasting Graves disease. Time point reported: newly diagnosed GD, antithyroid drugs for less than 3 months. The TCR library was prepared using RNA isolated from PBMCs. According to the study, TCR beta libraries were built with iRepertoire HTBI primers and CDR3-region Arm-PCR. TCRdb passed the multiplex PCR reads through MiXCR, listing each CDR3 protein once. Here the sample spans about 210,000 distinct CDR3 sequences, roughly 19% being singletons. This same sample was also taken into another study, of T cells in Graves' hyperthyroidism and ophthalmopathy.

The sequencing used peripheral blood mononuclear cells (PBMCs), collected at new diagnosis, from a patient treated with antithyroid drugs. All receptors derive from a young woman with Graves disease.

This clonotype was seen more than once but under ten times. V and J are TRBV7-2 and TRBJ1-5; no definite D call. CDR1 is SGHTA and CDR2 is FQGNSA in the germline V gene. The CDR3 extends over 13 amino acids. V was shortened by 7 bases and J by 9 bases, with 16 bases between the two germline ends. The CDR3 nucleotides read TGTGCCAGCACCCCCGCCGGGCCCCCGCCCCAGCATTTT. This sequence encodes CASTPAGPPPQHF.

This chain links TRBV19 with TRBJ1-1, with TRBD1 matching 7 bases. J was trimmed by 5 bases and V by 1 base; bases with no gene match: 4. The germline V gene has CDR1 LNHDA and CDR2 SQIVND (reference sequence). This CDR3 has 14 amino acids. For the CDR3, the DNA is TGTGCCAGTAGTATAGTCCCGGGACAGACTGAAGCTTTCTTT. Its translation: CASSIVPGQTEAFF.

As DNA, the CDR3 is TGTGCCAGCTCACCAAGGGATATGCTACCGAACACCGGGGAGCTGTTTTTT. It yields the protein CASSPRDMLPNTGELFF. The V and J genes are TRBV18 and TRBJ2-2; D not certain. V lost 2 bases and J 0 bases, leaving 13 bases between the germline ends. Germline V gene sequence: CDR1 KGHSH, CDR2 LQKENI. The CDR3 extends over 17 amino acids.

The table lists this clonotype with many counts. V gene TRBV14 combines with J gene TRBJ2-7, with 9 bases lining up with TRBD1. The length of the CDR3 is 13 residues. Germline lookup yields CDR1 SGHDN and CDR2 FVKESK. With V trimmed by 3 bases and J by 3 bases, 0 bases remained unmatched. CDR3 loop: CASSQDRGYEQYF. DNA of the CDR3: TGTGCCAGCAGCCAGGACAGGGGCTACGAGCAGTACTTC.

This clonotype has a count of ten or more. V gene TRBV30 combines with J gene TRBJ1-5, with 8 bases aligning to TRBD1. With V trimmed by 1 base and J by 0 bases, 8 bases remained unmatched. Germline values: CDR1 GTSNPN, CDR2 SVGIG (reference sequence). This CDR3 contains 17 residues. CDR3 nucleotide sequence: TGTGCCTGGAGTGACTGGACAGGGCGGGGTAGCAATCAGCCCCAGCATTTT. This encodes CAWSDWTGRGSNQPQHF.

The sample holds many counts of this clonotype. The CDR3 spells CASSLGGLAGEGEQFF. The CDR3 nucleotides read TGTGCCAGCAGTTTAGGGGGGCTAGCGGGAGAGGGCGAGCAGTTCTTC. The genes are TRBV28 and TRBJ2-5, with 10 bases identical to TRBD2. The J call could be wrong; TRBJ2-1 is a better fit for the DNA end. The CDR3 sequence is 16 residues long. Germline V gene lookup returns CDR1 MDHEN and CDR2 SYDVKM.

This clonotype appeared many times. V is TRBV19 and J is TRBJ1-4; TRBD1 matches 8 bases. Germline V gene data show CDR1 as LNHDA and CDR2 as SQIVND (reference sequence). The V and J ends lost 6 bases and 3 bases, in that order; junction bases with no gene match: 3. CDR3 length: 14 amino acids. The CDR3 loop is CASRVQGANEKLFF. The CDR3 region has the DNA TGTGCCAGTAGGGTACAGGGGGCTAATGAAAAACTGTTTTTT.

This clonotype was picked up many times. The genes are TRBV11-2 and TRBJ2-1; 9 bases line up with TRBD1. Germline V gene lookup returns CDR1 SGHAT and CDR2 FQNNGV. The CDR3 spans 15 residues. Losses at the gene ends were 2 bases for V and 10 bases for J; bases not matched to a gene: 9. The CDR3 sequence is CASSLPGQGSLEQFF. The DNA for the CDR3 is TGTGCCAGCAGCTTACCGGGACAGGGTAGTCTCGAGCAGTTCTTC.

The chain couples TRBV11-2 to TRBJ2-3; TRBD2 matches 11 bases. J lost 2 bases, V lost 4 bases, and 5 bases had no gene match. The germline V gene has CDR1 SGHAT and CDR2 FQNNGV. CDR3 length: 16 residues. The CDR3 nucleotides are TGTGCCAGCAGCTCCGGGACTAGCGGAACCACAGATACGCAGTATTTT. Its protein is CASSSGTSGTTDTQYF.

Concerning this clonotype itself: A much larger clone is a single base away; this may be a read error. DNA of the CDR3: TGTGCCAGCAGTTACACCATGGCACAGATCGAAGCTTTCTTT. Protein: CASSYTMAQIEAFF. This sequence joins TRBV6-5 and TRBJ1-1; D not certain. The germline CDR1 and CDR2 sequences are MNHEY and SVGAGI. V gave up 2 bases and J gave up 8 bases, with 15 bases separating them. The CDR3 is made up of 14 amino acids.

The chain couples TRBV9 to TRBJ2-6, with D perhaps matching TRBD2 (6 bases). CDR3 length equals 18 residues. V was clipped by 4 bases and J by 0 bases, with 17 bases between them. Germline-derived CDR1 and CDR2 are SGDLS and YYNGEE. The CDR3 protein is CASSPWNAGSSGANVLTF. In DNA, the CDR3 is TGTGCCAGCAGCCCGTGGAATGCGGGGAGCTCTGGGGCCAACGTCCTGACTTTC.

The CDR3 protein is CASSQVDPKYGYTF. The CDR3 DNA reads as TGCGCCAGCAGCCAAGTGGACCCCAAGTATGGCTACACCTTC. V and J are TRBV4-1 and TRBJ1-2; the D is unclear. Trimming left V 1 base short and J 5 bases short, with 11 bases between. Germline values: CDR1 MGHRA, CDR2 YSYEKL. This CDR3 is built from 14 residues.

This clonotype has a count of ten or more. CDR3 DNA sequence: TGTGCCAGCAGTGGGGAAGGGGGGGAAAACACTGAAGCTTTCTTT. It translates to CASSGEGGENTEAFF. V gene TRBV27 combines with J gene TRBJ1-1; D is possibly TRBD1 (6 bases). Between the trimmed V and J ends, which lost 5 bases and 2 bases, there was a span of 15 bases. The CDR3 extends over 15 amino acids. Germline V lookup: CDR1 MNHEY, CDR2 SMNVEV (reference sequence).

The V gene is TRBV30, the J gene TRBJ2-3; D gene ambiguous. From germline, CDR1 is GTSNPN and CDR2 SVGIG (reference sequence). V was cut by 2 bases and J by 3 bases, with 18 bases left in between. This CDR3 region has 16 residues. The CDR3 DNA reads as TGTGCCTGGAGTCTCGGAGATCCCGGATTTACAGATACGCAGTATTTT. It specifies CAWSLGDPGFTDTQYF.

This clonotype was recorded at least ten times. CDR3 protein: CASRDSGGEDTQYF. The CDR3 DNA follows: TGTGCCAGCAGAGATAGCGGGGGGGAAGATACGCAGTATTTT. The V gene is TRBV9, the J gene TRBJ2-3; 11 bases map to TRBD2. From germline, CDR1 is SGDLS and CDR2 YYNGEE. This CDR3 spans 14 amino acids. V lost 5 bases to trimming and J lost 5 bases; unmatched junction nucleotides: 4.

This clonotype came up many times. V is TRBV28 and J is TRBJ1-2; a possible D gene is TRBD1 (6 bases). V was pared by 5 bases and J by 5 bases, with 12 bases between. CDR1 MDHEN and CDR2 SYDVKM come from the germline V gene. The CDR3 totals 13 residues. The CDR3 is CASSPYQGYGYTF. In DNA, the CDR3 is TGTGCCAGCAGTCCCTATCAGGGGTATGGCTACACCTTC.

The DNA of the CDR3 is TGTGCCAGCAGTGACCTTACAGGGGCCCCCAGCTCCTACAATGAGCAGTTCTTC. Protein sequence: CASSDLTGAPSSYNEQFF. The chain links TRBV6-1 to TRBJ2-1, with 7 positions matching TRBD1. V was pared by 3 bases and J by 0 bases, with 11 bases of the junction left unmatched. Germline V gene sequence: CDR1 MNHNS, CDR2 SASEGT. This CDR3 is built from 18 residues.

There are many counts of this clonotype. The V and J genes are TRBV12-5 and TRBJ2-1; no clear D gene. The germline gives CDR1 LGHNT, CDR2 FRNRAP. The CDR3 runs 15 residues. Trimming cost V 2 bases and J 0 bases, with 8 bases left between them. For the CDR3, the DNA is TGTGCTAGTGGTTTGTACCAGAGCTCCTACAATGAGCAGTTCTTC. Its protein product is CASGLYQSSYNEQFF.

This clonotype was observed at least ten times. The chain uses TRBV28 and TRBJ1-2; 8 bases map to TRBD1. This CDR3 is 15 amino acids long. Germline CDR1 reads MDHEN; CDR2 reads SYDVKM. In DNA form, the CDR3 reads TGTGCGTCAAGCCGTAGCAGACAGGGGAACTATGGCTACACCTTC. It encodes CASSRSRQGNYGYTF.

This clonotype was counted ten times or more. The chain links TRBV12-3 or TRBV12-4 to TRBJ1-1, with D perhaps matching TRBD1 (6 bases). V was trimmed by 4 bases and J by 1 base, leaving 19 bases between them. The CDR3 contains 17 residues. The CDR3 loop is CASSSTLGGLRNTEAFF. The CDR3 DNA is TGTGCCAGCAGTTCTACTTTGGGGGGGCTACGGAACACTGAAGCTTTCTTT.

The J gene is TRBJ2-5, the V gene TRBV7-2; 8 bases match TRBD2. Germline assignment: CDR1 SGHTA and CDR2 FQGNSA. Losses at the gene ends were 6 bases for V and 2 bases for J; bases not matched to a gene: 8. The CDR3 is 15 residues long. The CDR3 here is CASSPTRLAQETQYF. In DNA, the CDR3 is TGTGCCAGCAGTCCGACCCGACTAGCGCAAGAGACCCAGTACTTC.

This clonotype was detected ten times or more. The chain joins TRBV27 to TRBJ2-5, with a weak D call TRBD2 (5 bases). In germline, CDR1 is MNHEY, CDR2 SMNVEV (reference sequence). CDR3 length equals 16 residues. V lost 2 bases and J 5 bases, leaving 18 bases between the germline ends. The CDR3 here is CASSLDASPRMETQYF. Written as DNA, the CDR3 is TGTGCCAGCAGTTTAGATGCTAGCCCTAGGATGGAGACCCAGTACTTC.

The rearrangement joins TRBV6-5 to TRBJ2-3; 10 nucleotides line up with TRBD1. Looked up from germline, CDR1 is MNHEY and CDR2 is SVGAGI. The CDR3 has 17 residues. After removal of 3 bases from V and 2 bases from J, the junction contained 8 bases not matched to a gene. The CDR3 DNA reads as TGTGCCAGCAGTTATCCCCGGACAGGGGGGAACACAGATACGCAGTATTTT. Translating it yields CASSYPRTGGNTDTQYF.

This clonotype came up many times. The rearrangement links TRBV18 to TRBJ1-6; a weak D match, TRBD1 (5 bases). In germline, CDR1 is KGHSH, CDR2 LQKENI. The CDR3 runs 12 residues. Trimming took off 3 bases at V and 9 bases at J, with 6 bases between the two ends. The CDR3 reads CASSPGLSPLHF. DNA of the CDR3: TGTGCCAGCTCACCGGGGCTTTCACCCCTCCACTTT.

CDR3 coding DNA: TGTGCCAGCAGCGCCCCCAGGGGTACGAATGAGCAGTTCTTC. This translates into CASSAPRGTNEQFF. V and J are TRBV5-4 and TRBJ2-1, with a tentative D call TRBD1 (6 bases). There are 14 residues in the CDR3. Germline loops: CDR1 SGHNT, CDR2 YYREEE (reference sequence). V was trimmed by 4 bases and J by 7 bases, leaving 15 bases between them.

This clonotype was picked up many times. The chain joins TRBV12-3 or TRBV12-4 to TRBJ2-1; 10 bases line up with TRBD2. The CDR3 spans 16 residues. J gave up 7 bases and V 2 bases, and 8 bases lay outside the gene matches. For the CDR3, the DNA is TGTGCCAGCAGTTTAAACAGCGGGGGGGCCAGAAATGAGCAGTTCTTC. It specifies CASSLNSGGARNEQFF.

This clonotype was counted ten times or more. The CDR3 DNA sequence: TGTGCCAGCAGTTTCGAGGGTCTAGAGACCCAGTACTTC. Protein product: CASSFEGLETQYF. V gene TRBV28 combines with J gene TRBJ2-5; possibly TRBD2 for D (5 bases). CDR1 and CDR2 from the germline V gene are MDHEN and SYDVKM. The CDR3 is 13 residues long. Trimming removed 3 bases at V and 4 bases at J, with 9 bases between.

The chain has TRBV7-6 and TRBJ2-7; 10 bases are a match to TRBD2. Germline V gene sequence: CDR1 SGHVS, CDR2 FNYEAQ. This CDR3 has 15 amino acids. V gave up 5 bases and J gave up 4 bases; unmatched junction bases: 8. CDR3 DNA: TGTGCCAGCAGCCCCCGGTGGACTAGCGGTTACGAGCAGTACTTC. Translation: CASSPRWTSGYEQYF.